This T cell receptor beta chain was sequenced for a study of cytomegalovirus exposure and HLA in healthy donors (dated by TCRdb to the late 2010s). Broadly, across the study: An earlier analysis of a few hundred of the donors reported about 260 Gb of sequence data and 117 million unique TCR beta sequences obtained from around 170 million T cells. An early release that covered 640 HLA-typed donors contained approximately 300 gigabases of sequencing data and 75 million to 100 million unique TCR sequences. Among the roughly 390 genotyped donors, roughly 80% belonged to the genetic ancestry cluster associated with self-reported Caucasian donors. The study aimed to test whether cataloging public T cell receptors could reveal signatures of past pathogen exposure. The study used immunosequencing to profile the T cell repertoires of approximately 630 subjects and linked those repertoires to cytomegalovirus serostatus. In addition to the first cohort of roughly 700 subjects, a separate validation cohort of approximately 120 different subjects was used. To predict cytomegalovirus infection status, the study brought together high-throughput TCR immunosequencing, statistical association of individual TCRs with disease status, and machine learning. A later analysis re-examined previously published TCR beta repertoires from more than 650 donors and added high-resolution HLA genotyping to investigate patterns of TCR occurrence. Rather than using new phenotypic data, the later analysis identified candidate immune exposures from TCR beta sequences and from how often those sequences occurred across donors. An earlier analysis of some 500 of the donors used high-throughput TCR beta sequencing to judge whether each TCR beta V gene segment behaved as functional or pseudogenic. Donor age, sex, ethnicity and CMV serostatus were compiled alongside the repertoire data. Genome-wide SNP genotypes for about 55% of the 666 donors were used in a later genetic analysis, which treated that subset as a discovery cohort. All discovery cohort repertoires had been generated using a single sequencing platform. Class I and class II HLA loci were covered by the typing at four-digit resolution. Typing coverage varied by locus: 629-630 donors for A, B, C, DRB1 and DQB1; 500 to 550 for DQA1; more than 600 for DPA1; some 470 for DPB1. Because of strong linkage in the cohort, 4 to 6 DR-DQ haplotypes were treated as single units for association and clustering. Among about 400 genotyped donors of the cohort, an average of roughly 230,000 unique TCR beta nucleotide sequences was sequenced per donor, of which roughly 18% were non-productive.

CDR1 KGHSH and CDR2 LQKENI were looked up in the germline V gene. V sheds 0 bases and J sheds 6 bases, leaving 18 bases between their ends. Counted from cysteine to phenylalanine, this CDR3 has 16 amino acids. CDR3 DNA is the only sequence kept; it has 48 bases, read in frame from the first base. The cohort consisted of some 670 healthy bone marrow donors. Cohort members were all nominally healthy when sampled, although unrecorded immune exposures were likely present. The donor was CMV seropositive and belonged to the group of 250 to 300 seropositive cohort members. A peripheral blood sample was collected from each donor, and TCR beta sequencing was performed on peripheral blood mononuclear cells. The Qiagen DNeasy Blood Extraction Kit was used to extract genomic DNA from the blood cell samples. Note on this clone: The antigen it binds to is not known. No clone much larger than this one lies a single base away; base qualities are absent.

Beyond this particular receptor, the publication reports: A later analysis found that TCR association rates varied across HLA loci, with DRB1 alleles showing the most associated TCRs and HLA-C alleles the fewest. Three of the identified cytomegalovirus-associated TCR beta chains were confirmed in vitro to be specific for cytomegalovirus antigens. It was suggested by the authors that the approach could potentially be generalized to other disease states and immunological phenotypes. In a later analysis, several top co-occurrence clusters were reported to appear linked to parvovirus B19, influenza, CMV and Epstein-Barr virus. Because some donors lacked HLA typing at each locus, the association tests relied only on the typed subset. Most TCR sequences were seen in very few donors, while some public TCRs were found in many individuals. In a later genetic analysis, fewer N-insertions in productive TCRs were reported among donors in an Asian-associated ancestry cluster than the 666-donor mean. Some IMGT-functional V segments, including TRBV6-2 and TRBV6-3, could not be distinguished by the 87-base-pair reads and were therefore excluded. In this cohort, only TCR beta chains were sequenced, and detectable features were limited by the absence of alpha or paired-chain data. The classifier was reported to diagnose cytomegalovirus status with high specificity and sensitivity in both the original and validation cohorts. Correlated functional status among segregating V segments might reflect linkage disequilibrium, but an unknown experimental factor could not be ruled out. When HLA alleles, especially DR and DQ, strongly co-occurred, attributing TCR associations to individual alleles was difficult. For the cohort, immune exposure information was limited to CMV serostatus. At a false discovery rate of 0.05, a later analysis linked 15,000 to 20,000 TCR beta sequences to specific HLA alleles. V-gene and J-gene trimming of TCR beta chains was associated with a missense DCLRE1C variant in a later genetic analysis, and the association was replicated in an independent cohort. Because counts were too low, about 18 rarely observed V segments, including chromosome 9 orphons, were excluded from the earlier analysis of 500 to 700 of the donors. In a later analysis, most CMV-associated TCR beta chains were found to appear HLA-restricted, with HLA associations seemingly driven largely by CMV exposure. A group of highly shared sequence variants was considered likely to be a technical artifact of the sequencing pipeline. A further reported finding was that TCR beta sequences accurately predicted the HLA-A and HLA-B alleles for most subjects in the first cohort. In an earlier analysis of 587 of the donors, most TCR beta V segments appeared in productive rearrangements about 90% or about 30% of the time, broadly matching IMGT annotations. Sequencing depth was assumed to be roughly uniform across donors in the presence/absence analyses, though that assumption may not hold. A total of 150 or so TCR beta chains were listed by the study as associated with cytomegalovirus. In a later analysis, HLA-associated TCR beta chains showed more clonal expansion and lower generation probabilities than non-associated chains that were equally common.

Library prep was done by the immunoSEQ multiplex PCR assay. For the multiplex PCR, a mixture combining 60 forward primers for TCR Vbeta segments and 13 reverse primers for TCR Jbeta segments was used. Amplification of the CDR3 region of rearranged TCR beta genes was performed with a multiplex PCR assay on genomic DNA. Amplified TCR beta libraries were sequenced as 87-base-pair reads on the Illumina HiSeq System. The study's own analysis went as follows. A later analysis tallied about 77 million unique TCR beta chains across the 550 to 850 repertoires, and some 12 million of those chains were shared by two or more donors. Raw reads were error-corrected and collapsed into unique sequences with a nearest-neighbor algorithm that merged closely related sequences to remove PCR and sequencing errors. CDR3 sequences were aligned to IMGT reference sequences to assign V, D and J gene segments. For a sequence to be retained, a match of at least six nucleotides to both a V gene segment and a J gene segment was required. Rearrangements were called productive when the CDR3 lacked stop codons and stayed in frame with V and J; all others were non-productive. CDR3 was defined by IMGT convention, running from the second conserved V-encoded cysteine to the conserved J-encoded phenylalanine. The earlier analysis of roughly 590 of the donors excluded sequences that lacked an unambiguous match to a single V gene segment. In an earlier analysis of approximately 590 of the donors, a V segment was called functional when productive rearrangements were above 56.7%, and segregating when the standard deviation between donors exceeded 5%. A statistical classification framework was built to diagnose cytomegalovirus status from the catalog of TCR beta chain sequences. In a later analysis, TCR nucleotide sequences were compared against IMGT/GENE-DB human TR gene sequences so that V and J genes could be assigned. The TCRdist pipeline was used in a later analysis to assign CDR3 sequences and most-parsimonious VDJ recombination scenarios. In a later analysis, each TCR beta chain was defined by its CDR3 amino acid sequence together with its V-gene family, and reads without a unique V-gene family were excluded. As a way to deal with suspected cross-contamination and a sequencing artifact, a later analysis dropped 450 to 600 nucleotide sequences that were highly shared and had low generation probability. For each public chain, a later analysis derived a clonal expansion index from normalized ranks of inferred template counts within each repertoire. In a later analysis, generation probabilities were computed with a VDJ recombination model fitted to out-of-frame rearrangements, and the resulting probabilities were checked against IGoR. A later analysis scored TCR-TCR, TCR-HLA and TCR-CMV co-occurrence with hypergeometric tests, applying a repertoire-size bias correction to TCR pairs. A later analysis estimated false discovery rates by permuting HLA or CMV assignments 20 times. In a later analysis, co-occurring TCRs were grouped using DBSCAN, with TCRdist sequence similarity added in when clustering inside HLA-allele-positive subsets. For co-occurrence clustering, repertoires with fewer than 30,000 or more than 120,000 public chains were excluded, along with four or five repertoires with anomalous nucleotide sharing. As stored in TCRdb, this immuneACCESS dataset retains in-frame rearrangements with V and J assigned. A fraction of the clones does not appear; measured against another copy, unresolved V genes explain less than half of the discrepancy, and the remainder lacks a known reason. From that table come the V and J calls and clone size; the DNA was used to work out D and trimming. In all, the sample holds around 30,000 clones, and approximately 61% of those were seen once. The top ten constitute under 25% of the sample.

The sample taken for sequencing was PBMCs. This sequence was found in a man aged 50 or older in good health and CMV-seropositive. Recombination connected TRBV18 to TRBJ2-7; TRBD1 is a possible D gene, resting on 5 matching bases. The CDR3 has the sequence CASSPPGQRYESEQYF. DNA sequence: TGTGCCAGCTCACCACCGGGGCAGAGGTACGAGAGCGAGCAGTACTTC.